These T cell receptor beta chains were read from a single sample in a study of control samples from healthy donors and cancer patients. Method: immunoSEQ multiplex PCR; TCRdb's copy keeps in-frame clones and lacks some. The profile covers some 130,000 clones, with 90% appearing a single time and 2% to 2.5% taken by the ten largest. The material sequenced was blood. The receptor set was obtained from a man younger than 35 in good health. Both conserved end residues are part of each CDR3. A D gene is named only where the DNA matches it firmly. Clone size is shown for a subset of rows, as once, few, many or a class of expanded clone.

CDR3 DNA: TGTGCCAGCAGTTACATTAGATCACTTCATACGACGACTGAAGCTAACTATGGCTACACCTTC
CDR3 protein: CASSYIRSLHTTTEANYGYTF
clone size: once
J gene: TRBJ1-2
D gene: NA
V gene: TRBV6-2/TRBV6-3

CDR3 DNA: TGTGCCAGCAGCTTAGAGGGGACTAGCCTTTCGTATTTT
CDR3 protein: CASSLEGTSLSYF
clone size: once
J gene: TRBJ2-3
D gene: TRBD2
V gene: TRBV11-2

CDR3 DNA: TGTGCCAGCAGCCCGGGACAGGGCTATGAAAAACTGTTTTTT
CDR3 protein: CASSPGQGYEKLFF
clone size: NA
J gene: TRBJ1-4
D gene: TRBD1
V gene: TRBV6-5

CDR3 DNA: TGTGCCAGTAGTATGCCAGCGGGGGAAGAGACCCAGTACTTC
CDR3 protein: CASSMPAGEETQYF
clone size: NA
J gene: TRBJ2-5
D gene: TRBD2
V gene: TRBV19

CDR3 DNA: TGTGCCAGCAGCTTGGAGGGGGGGGCGCATTCACCCCTCCACTTT
CDR3 protein: CASSLEGGAHSPLHF
clone size: NA
J gene: TRBJ1-6
D gene: NA
V gene: TRBV7-3

CDR3 DNA: TGCGCCAGCAGCCAAGCACCGGGACTAGCTTTCAATGAGCAGTTCTTC
CDR3 protein: CASSQAPGLAFNEQFF
clone size: NA
J gene: TRBJ2-1
D gene: TRBD2
V gene: TRBV4-1

CDR3 DNA: TGTGCCAGTAAAACTACACAGGGGAACACTGAAGCTTTCTTT
CDR3 protein: CASKTTQGNTEAFF
clone size: NA
J gene: TRBJ1-1
D gene: NA
V gene: TRBV6-6

CDR3 DNA: TGTGCCATCAGTGAGTATAAGGGTTTGGGTCAGCCCCAGCATTTT
CDR3 protein: CAISEYKGLGQPQHF
clone size: NA
J gene: TRBJ1-5
D gene: NA
V gene: TRBV10-3

CDR3 DNA: TGCAGCGTTGACTCTGGGGGACTCTATGGCTACACCTTC
CDR3 protein: CSVDSGGLYGYTF
clone size: once
J gene: TRBJ1-2
D gene: NA
V gene: TRBV29-1

CDR3 DNA: TGTGCCAGCAGTTACGGACCGACAGGGGGCCAAGAGACCCAGTACTTC
CDR3 protein: CASSYGPTGGQETQYF
clone size: NA
J gene: TRBJ2-5
D gene: TRBD1
V gene: TRBV6-5

CDR3 DNA: TGTGCCAGCAGCTTAGGGCCCGGTTTCAATCAGCCCCAGCATTTT
CDR3 protein: CASSLGPGFNQPQHF
clone size: many
J gene: TRBJ1-5
D gene: NA
V gene: TRBV7-9

CDR3 DNA: TGTGCCAGCAGCGTCGGGACAGCCGGACGGGGGGAGCTGTTTTTT
CDR3 protein: CASSVGTAGRGELFF
clone size: NA
J gene: TRBJ2-2
D gene: TRBD1
V gene: TRBV9

CDR3 DNA: TGTGCCACCAGGTCCCGGGAGACCATATATTTT
CDR3 protein: CATRSRETIYF
clone size: NA
J gene: TRBJ1-3
D gene: NA
V gene: TRBV24-1

CDR3 DNA: TGTGCCAGCAGCGTAGATTTACAGGGTGCCGGGGCCAACGTCCTGACTTTC
CDR3 protein: CASSVDLQGAGANVLTF
clone size: NA
J gene: TRBJ2-6
D gene: NA
V gene: TRBV9

CDR3 DNA: TGTGCCAGCAGCTCGATCGGAGGGGCAAGGGAAAAACTGTTTTTT
CDR3 protein: CASSSIGGAREKLFF
clone size: NA
J gene: TRBJ1-4
D gene: NA
V gene: TRBV7-8

CDR3 DNA: TGTGCCAGCTCACCAACTAGCGGGGGGGCCTTGAATGAGCAGTTCTTC
CDR3 protein: CASSPTSGGALNEQFF
clone size: NA
J gene: TRBJ2-1
D gene: TRBD2
V gene: TRBV18